This TCR beta chain was profiled in a study of T cell responses to AZD1222 COVID-19 vaccine. As for the study in general: Pooling of second doses given at about 4 or about 12 weeks was done.

The method was immunoSEQ multiplex PCR; TCRdb's version includes in-frame clones alone and lacks a portion of them. The data hold 95,000 to 150,000 clones, with roughly nine tenths observed a single time. Findings of the study overall: As reported, nearly half of all spike-specific TCRs target variant regions that are unmutated. Baseline seropositivity occurred in only six AZD1222 recipients.

A few counts support this clone. The antigen is undetermined. The source is an adult in good health. The sequences come from peripheral blood, collected on day 0 of AZD1222 vaccination.

The CDR3 nucleotides are TGTGCCAGCAGTTCGACAGGGATCTCCTACGAGCAGTACTTC. It translates to CASSSTGISYEQYF. The chain links TRBV28 to TRBJ2-7, with 7 bases identical to TRBD1. Germline V CDR1 and CDR2: MDHEN, SYDVKM. The CDR3 consists of 14 residues. V gave up 4 bases and J gave up 0 bases; unmatched junction bases: 3.